Listed below are T cell receptor beta chains from one sample, sequenced in a study of regulatory T cells in long-lasting Graves disease. TCRdb recomputed calls from the multiplex PCR reads with MiXCR, one row per CDR3 protein. The sample consists of roughly 400,000 distinct CDR3 sequences, about 15% of them appearing once. The sample was also linked to a second study, of T cells in Graves' hyperthyroidism and ophthalmopathy.

Here the sequenced sample was peripheral blood mononuclear cells (PBMCs), taken at new diagnosis, from a patient treated with antithyroid drugs. These receptor sequences come from a woman in her forties with Graves disease. Each CDR3 is given with its conserved first and last residue. D genes are given only for firm matches. Rows may omit the clone size; those that give it use once, few, many or a size class.

CDR3 length | J gene | clone size | V gene | D gene | CDR3 DNA | CDR3 protein
14 | TRBJ2-7 | NA | TRBV20-1 | TRBD2 | TGCAGTGCGGCCGGGACTAGCGGGAGTGAGGAGCAGTACTTC | CSAAGTSGSEEQYF
15 | TRBJ2-7 | few | TRBV7-9 | TRBD1 | TGTGCCAGCAGCTTAGCGGGACAGGGGTCTGACGAGCAGTACTTC | CASSLAGQGSDEQYF
14 | TRBJ1-1 | NA | TRBV20-1 | NA | TGCAGTGCTAGGGGGGGGACCAGAGGGGGTGAAGCTTTCTTT | CSARGGTRGGEAFF
17 | TRBJ1-4 | many | TRBV7-8 | NA | TGTGCCAGCAGCTCCCCCGGGGGTGGGTCGACTAATGAAAAACTGTTTTTT | CASSSPGGGSTNEKLFF
19 | TRBJ2-3 | many | TRBV28 | NA | TGTGCCAGCAGTTTGGGGTGGCCAACTTATGAGGGATGGACAGATACGCAGTATTTT | CASSLGWPTYEGWTDTQYF
12 | TRBJ1-2 | NA | TRBV28 | NA | TGTGCCAGCAAACGGGGGGGTGAGGGCTACACCTTC | CASKRGGEGYTF
15 | TRBJ1-1 | many | TRBV7-9 | TRBD1 | TGTGCCAGCAGCGTCGGGACAGGGTTGGACACTGAAGCTTTCTTT | CASSVGTGLDTEAFF
12 | TRBJ2-7 | few | TRBV19 | NA | TGTGCCAGTAGGCAGGGATCCGCCGAGCAGTACTTC | CASRQGSAEQYF
14 | TRBJ2-3 | few | TRBV6-2/TRBV6-3 | TRBD2 | TGTGCCAGCAGTAACGGACTAGCGGGTGATACGCAGTATTTT | CASSNGLAGDTQYF
15 | TRBJ2-7 | many | TRBV13 | TRBD1 | TGTGCCAGCAGCCAGACGGGACAGGGGGCTTTCGAGCAGTACTTC | CASSQTGQGAFEQYF
16 | TRBJ2-1 | few | TRBV4-1 | TRBD2 | TGCGCCAGCAGCCCCCCCCGGGGAGGGACGCGGGGGGAGCAGTTCTTC | CASSPPRGGTRGEQFF
15 | TRBJ2-3 | few | TRBV5-5 | NA | TGTGCCAGCAGCTTGTGGGGCAAAAACACAGATACGCAGTATTTT | CASSLWGKNTDTQYF
13 | TRBJ2-2 | many | TRBV11-2 | NA | TGTGCCAGCAGCTTGGTACGGACCGGGGAGCTGTTTTTT | CASSLVRTGELFF
17 | TRBJ2-1 | many | TRBV5-5 | TRBD2 | TGTGCCAGCAGTCCCCGCGCGGGACTAGCGTCTGTCAATGAGCAGTTCTTC | CASSPRAGLASVNEQFF
14 | TRBJ2-2 | many | TRBV28 | NA | TGTGCCAGCATCACAGGGCGAAACACCGGGGAGCTGTTTTTT | CASITGRNTGELFF
14 | TRBJ1-3 | many | TRBV28 | TRBD1 | TGTGCCAGCAGTTTCAGGGGGCATGGAAACACCATATATTTT | CASSFRGHGNTIYF
14 | TRBJ2-3 | few | TRBV4-1 | TRBD1 | TGCGCCAGCAGCCAAGCGACAGGGGGAGATACGCAGTATTTT | CASSQATGGDTQYF
15 | TRBJ2-3 | many | TRBV20-1 | TRBD2 | TGCAGTGCTAGGAAAGGGCTAGCGGGGACCAATACGCAGTATTTT | CSARKGLAGTNTQYF
15 | TRBJ1-1 | many | TRBV20-1 | NA | TGCAGTGCTAGAGATACGAAGGTAAAGAACACTGAAGCTTTCTTT | CSARDTKVKNTEAFF
16 | TRBJ2-7 | many | TRBV28 | NA | TGTGCCAGCAGTCTCCCCACAACGGGAGTTGGCCACGAGCAGTACTTC | CASSLPTTGVGHEQYF
14 | TRBJ2-1 | many | TRBV12-3/TRBV12-4 | NA | TGTGCCAGCAGTTTAATGTCGGGGGACAATGAGCAGTTCTTC | CASSLMSGDNEQFF
15 | TRBJ2-7 | NA | TRBV11-3 | NA | TGTGCCAGCAGCCAGGTCGCGGGAAAACTCTACGAGCAGTACTTC | CASSQVAGKLYEQYF
16 | TRBJ2-1 | many | TRBV11-2 | NA | TGTGCCAGCAGCTCGGTGGCGGGAAGAGGCTACAATGAGCAGTTCTTC | CASSSVAGRGYNEQFF
15 | TRBJ2-7 | many | TRBV11-1 | TRBD2 | TGTGCCAGCAGCCTAGCGGGAACATCGTTCTACGAGCAGTACTTC | CASSLAGTSFYEQYF
16 | TRBJ2-1 | NA | TRBV5-6 | TRBD1 | TGTGCCAGCAGCTTGGGGACAGGGGCTACCTACAATGAGCAGTTCTTC | CASSLGTGATYNEQFF
19 | TRBJ1-6 | many | TRBV14 | NA | TGTGCCAGCAGCCAGAGTGGGACCGCACGGAGCTCCTATAATTCACCCCTCCACTTT | CASSQSGTARSSYNSPLHF
15 | TRBJ2-7 | NA | TRBV7-8 | TRBD1 | TGTGCCAGCAGCTTTACAGGGGGCAGTCTAAACGAGCAGTACTTC | CASSFTGGSLNEQYF
15 | TRBJ2-5 | many | TRBV19 | NA | TGTGCCAGTAGTATTGAGCGGAGGAAGGAGGAGACCCAGTACTTC | CASSIERRKEETQYF
11 | TRBJ2-7 | many | TRBV29-1 | NA | TGCAGCGTTGCCTTGGACTACGAGCAGTACTTC | CSVALDYEQYF
15 | TRBJ2-1 | few | TRBV5-1 | TRBD2 | TGCGCCAGCAGCTTGACTAGCGGGAGTTCGAATGAGCAGTTCTTC | CASSLTSGSSNEQFF
12 | TRBJ1-4 | many | TRBV5-5 | NA | TGTGCCAGCAGCTCCCTACCGGGACAACTGTTTTTT | CASSSLPGQLFF
14 | TRBJ2-7 | many | TRBV28 | NA | TGTGCCAGCAGCCCCCGTACAGTTTCCTACGAGCAGTACTTC | CASSPRTVSYEQYF
17 | TRBJ2-1 | NA | TRBV6-5 | TRBD2 | TGTGCCAGCAGTTATTCCCCTAGCGGGGGCTCCTACAATGAGCAGTTCTTC | CASSYSPSGGSYNEQFF
14 | TRBJ1-2 | few | TRBV20-1 | TRBD1 | TGCAGTGCTGAGGGGGCACGCAATAACTATGGCTACACCTTC | CSAEGARNNYGYTF
18 | TRBJ2-4 | many | TRBV3-1 | TRBD2 | TGTGCCAGCAGCCAACCTAGCGGGAACCCCTTTGCCAAAAACATTCAGTACTTC | CASSQPSGNPFAKNIQYF
17 | TRBJ2-1 | many | TRBV7-9 | TRBD2 | TGTGCCAGCAGCTTTTACCGGACTAGCGGGAGACACAATGAGCAGTTCTTC | CASSFYRTSGRHNEQFF
14 | TRBJ2-7 | many | TRBV12-3/TRBV12-4 | NA | TGTGCCAGCAGTTTATTAGGACAGACCTACGAGCAGTACTTC | CASSLLGQTYEQYF
16 | TRBJ2-5 | NA | TRBV12-3/TRBV12-4 | TRBD2 | TGTGCCAGCAGTCCTGGACTAGCGGTGGCGGGAGAGACCCAGTACTTC | CASSPGLAVAGETQYF
15 | TRBJ2-2 | NA | TRBV4-2 | NA | TGTGCCAGCAGCCAGAGCGCGGTAGACACCGGGGAGCTGTTTTTT | CASSQSAVDTGELFF
17 | TRBJ1-6 | NA | TRBV7-8 | TRBD1 | TGTGCCAGCAGAAGAGTCGGGGACAGGGCAATGAATTCACCCCTCCACTTT | CASRRVGDRAMNSPLHF
10 | TRBJ1-2 | many | TRBV28 | NA | TGTGCCAGCAGATCCAGGGGCTACACCTTC | CASRSRGYTF
18 | TRBJ2-7 | many | TRBV12-5 | NA | TGTGCTAGTGGACCTACTCAATATCGGCAGGGAGCTGTCTACGAGCAGTACTTC | CASGPTQYRQGAVYEQYF
15 | TRBJ2-1 | few | TRBV19 | TRBD2 | TGTGCCAGTAGTGCTCTAGCGGCAATCGGAGGTGAGCAGTTCTTC | CASSALAAIGGEQFF
15 | TRBJ2-6 | NA | TRBV6-5 | NA | TGTGCCAGCAGTTCCGCGATATCTGGGGCCAACGTCCTGACTTTC | CASSSAISGANVLTF